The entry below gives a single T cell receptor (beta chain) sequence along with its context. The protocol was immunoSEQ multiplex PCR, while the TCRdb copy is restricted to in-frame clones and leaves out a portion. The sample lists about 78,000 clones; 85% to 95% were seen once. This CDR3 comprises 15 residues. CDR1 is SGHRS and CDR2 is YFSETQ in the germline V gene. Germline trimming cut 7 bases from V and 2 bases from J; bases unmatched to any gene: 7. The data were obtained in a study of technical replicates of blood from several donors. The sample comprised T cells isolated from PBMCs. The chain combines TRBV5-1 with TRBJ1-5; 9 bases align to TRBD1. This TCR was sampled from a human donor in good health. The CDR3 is CASSSGTGRNQPQHF. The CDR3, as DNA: TGCGCCAGCTCTTCCGGGACAGGGCGCAATCAGCCCCAGCATTTT.